Presented here are 8 T cell receptor beta chains from one specimen sequenced in a study of blood T cell repertoires in COVID-19. Some clones are missing from TCRdb's copy, which holds only in-frame ones; the method was immunoSEQ multiplex PCR. Counted here are some 370,000 clones, 89% occurring once; the ten biggest clones make up around 1.2%. Input material: peripheral blood. The receptors derive from a man aged 35 to 55 with acute or convalescent COVID-19.

This chain connects TRBV29-1 to TRBJ1-1, with TRBD1 identical over 11 bases. The J segment lost 7 bases and the V segment lost 3 bases, leaving 4 bases of the junction unmatched. The CDR3 consists of 13 residues. The germline V gene encodes CDR1 SQVTM and CDR2 ANQGSEA. The CDR3 DNA reads as TGCAGCGTTGATCGGACAGGGGGCGGTGAAGCTTTCTTT. The encoded protein is CSVDRTGGGEAFF. Complete variable domain (other parts from reference TRBV29-1 and TRBJ1-1): SAVISQKPSRDICQRGTSLTIQCQVDSQVTMMFWYRQQPGQSLTLIATANQGSEATYESGFVIDKFPISRPNLTFSTLTVSNMSPEDSSIYLCSVDRTGGGEAFFGQGTRLTVV.

J is TRBJ2-2 and V is TRBV10-3, with D unresolved. Germline loops: CDR1 ENHRY, CDR2 SYGVKD. Between the trimmed V and J ends, which lost 7 bases and 5 bases, there was a span of 14 bases. The CDR3 sequence is 14 residues long. The CDR3 protein is CAITPQLQTGELFF. The CDR3 nucleotides are TGTGCCATCACTCCCCAACTACAAACCGGGGAGCTGTTTTTT.

The chain joins TRBV3-1 (or the pseudogene TRBV3-2) to TRBJ2-1; TRBD2 aligns across 10 bases. Germline CDR1 and CDR2: LGHDT and YNNKEL (reference sequence). There are 16 residues in the CDR3. After removal of 4 bases from V and 8 bases from J, the junction contained 11 bases not matched to a gene. CDR3 coding DNA: TGTGCCAGCAGCCGATCGACTAGCGGGTTCCGAGATGAGCAGTTCTTC. Translated, it gives CASSRSTSGFRDEQFF.

The CDR3 protein is CASSVQPGLLNTGELFF. The CDR3 DNA is TGTGCCAGCAGCGTCCAGCCGGGACTCCTGAACACCGGGGAGCTGTTTTTT. The gene calls are TRBV9 and TRBJ2-2, with TRBD2 as a possible D gene (6 bases). V lost 2 bases and J lost 1, with 15 bases in between. This CDR3 comprises 17 residues. Per germline, CDR1 SGDLS and CDR2 YYNGEE.

Here the CDR3 reads CASSLRPGNTGELFF. DNA for the CDR3: TGTGCCAGCAGTCTCCGGCCGGGAAACACCGGGGAGCTGTTTTTT. The chain carries TRBV6-6 and TRBJ2-2; D may be TRBD2 (5 bases). CDR3 length: 15 residues. V was trimmed by 5 bases and J by 2 bases, leaving 12 bases between them. CDR1 and CDR2 from the germline V gene are MNHNY and SVGAGI (reference sequence).

The chain recombines TRBV4-2 with TRBJ2-3; TRBD1 is a possible D gene (6 bases). The CDR3 runs 14 residues. The germline CDR1 and CDR2 sequences are LGHNA and YNFKEQ. V lost 4 bases and J 2 bases, leaving 10 bases between the germline ends. CDR3 in DNA: TGTGCCAGCAGCCGGACAGACGCCACAGATACGCAGTATTTT. It encodes CASSRTDATDTQYF.

This clone is a singleton in its sample. The junction departs from the called germline gene at one end, perhaps through a read error. The rearrangement joins TRBV12-3 or TRBV12-4 to TRBJ2-1, with TRBD1 identical over 10 bases. There are 11 residues in the CDR3. The CDR3 is CASSPGTGVLF. CDR3 coding DNA: TGTGCCAGCAGTCCCGGGACAGGGGTCCTCTTC.

The count of this clone is one. The chain combines TRBV5-1 with TRBJ1-6, with 8 nucleotides matching TRBD1. From germline, CDR1 is SGHRS and CDR2 YFSETQ. Trimming at V came to 0 bases and at J to 9 bases, leaving 5 bases not matched to a gene. The CDR3 totals 15 residues. The CDR3 loop is CASSLGQGNSSPLHF. In DNA, the CDR3 is TGCGCCAGCAGCTTGGGACAGGGGAACAGTTCACCCCTCCACTTT.